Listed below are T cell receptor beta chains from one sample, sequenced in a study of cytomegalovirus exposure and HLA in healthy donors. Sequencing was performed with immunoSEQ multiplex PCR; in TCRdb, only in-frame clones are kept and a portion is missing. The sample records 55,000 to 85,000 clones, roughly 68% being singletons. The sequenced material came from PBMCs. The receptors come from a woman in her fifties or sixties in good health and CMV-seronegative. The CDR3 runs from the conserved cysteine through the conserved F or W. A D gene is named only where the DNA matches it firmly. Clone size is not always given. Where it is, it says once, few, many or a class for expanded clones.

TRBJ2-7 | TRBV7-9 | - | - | CASSADRRTYEQYF | TGTGCCAGCAGCGCGGACAGACGTACCTACGAGCAGTACTTC
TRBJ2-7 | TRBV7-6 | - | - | CASSPSVTSYEQYF | TGTGCCAGCAGCCCATCAGTGACATCCTACGAGCAGTACTTC
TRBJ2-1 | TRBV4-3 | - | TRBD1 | CASSQGGQVVEQFF | TGCGCCAGCAGCCAAGGGGGACAGGTCGTCGAGCAGTTCTTC
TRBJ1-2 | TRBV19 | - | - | CASSIERNYGYTF | TGTGCCAGTAGTATTGAACGGAACTATGGCTACACCTTC
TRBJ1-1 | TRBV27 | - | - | CASSSWNTEAFF | TGTGCCAGCAGTTCCTGGAACACTGAAGCTTTCTTT
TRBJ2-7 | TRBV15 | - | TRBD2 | CATSRDSVRGGTYDEQYF | TGTGCCACCAGCAGAGATTCTGTCCGGGGGGGAACGTACGACGAGCAGTACTTC
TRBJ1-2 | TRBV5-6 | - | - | CASSLGSDGANYGYTF | TGTGCCAGCAGCTTGGGATCAGACGGAGCTAACTATGGCTACACCTTC
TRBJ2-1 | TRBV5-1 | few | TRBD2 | CASRGTSESHEQFF | TGCGCCAGTAGGGGGACTAGCGAGTCCCATGAGCAGTTCTTC
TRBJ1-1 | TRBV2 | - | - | CASSAGRGTEAFF | TGTGCCAGCAGTGCCGGTCGGGGCACTGAAGCTTTCTTT
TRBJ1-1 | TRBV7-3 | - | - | CASSETLDSQEAFF | TGTGCCAGCAGCGAGACTCTCGACAGCCAAGAAGCTTTCTTT
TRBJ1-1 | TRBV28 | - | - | CASSYRQTFF | TGTGCCAGTAGCTACAGGCAGACTTTCTTT
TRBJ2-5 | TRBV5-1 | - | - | CASSVRQVQETQYF | TGCGCCAGCAGCGTCAGACAGGTCCAAGAGACCCAGTACTTC
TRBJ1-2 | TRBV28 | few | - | CASSLNVGGNGYTF | TGTGCCAGCAGTTTAAATGTAGGGGGTAATGGCTACACCTTC
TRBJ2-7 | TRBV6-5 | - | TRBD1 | CATKTGASSYEQYF | TGTGCCACTAAGACAGGGGCGAGCTCCTACGAGCAGTACTTC
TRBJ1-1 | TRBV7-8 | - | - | CASSNPRGKGMNTEAFF | TGTGCCAGCAGTAACCCCAGGGGCAAGGGGATGAACACTGAAGCTTTCTTT
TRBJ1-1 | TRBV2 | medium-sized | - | CASSEEGYTEAFF | TGTGCCAGCAGTGAGGAGGGTTACACTGAAGCTTTCTTT
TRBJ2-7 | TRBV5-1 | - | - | CASSLSESLEQYF | TGCGCCAGCAGCTTGTCCGAGAGCCTCGAGCAGTACTTC
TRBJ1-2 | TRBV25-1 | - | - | CASSEAGGNYGYTF | TGTGCCAGCAGTGAGGCCGGGGGAAACTATGGCTACACCTTC
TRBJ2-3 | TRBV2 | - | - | CASSVMSTDTQYF | TGTGCCAGCAGTGTTATGAGCACAGATACGCAGTATTTT
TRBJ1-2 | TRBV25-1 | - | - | CASSEQQANYGYTF | TGTGCCAGCAGTGAGCAACAAGCTAACTATGGCTACACCTTC
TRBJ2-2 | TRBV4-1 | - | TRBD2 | CASSRDSGRRYTGELFF | TGCGCCAGCAGCCGAGATAGCGGGAGAAGGTACACCGGGGAGCTGTTTTTT
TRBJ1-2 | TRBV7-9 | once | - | CASSLGHGYTF | TGTGCCAGCAGCTTAGGGCATGGCTACACCTTC
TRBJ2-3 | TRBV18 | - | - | CASSRGLTGGTDTQYF | TGTGCCAGCTCCCGAGGACTCACCGGAGGAACAGATACGCAGTATTTT
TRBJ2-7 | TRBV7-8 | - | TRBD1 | CASSIRDRVHEQYF | TGTGCCAGCAGCATACGGGACAGGGTCCACGAGCAGTACTTC
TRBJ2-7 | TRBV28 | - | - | CASTEDDSSYEQYF | TGTGCCAGCACAGAGGACGACAGCTCCTACGAGCAGTACTTC
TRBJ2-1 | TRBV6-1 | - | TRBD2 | CASSGTSGRVGNEQFF | TGTGCCAGCAGTGGGACTAGCGGGAGGGTTGGGAATGAGCAGTTCTTC
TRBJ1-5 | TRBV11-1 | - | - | CASSLNVGGWPQHF | TGTGCCAGCAGCTTAAATGTGGGAGGTTGGCCCCAGCATTTT
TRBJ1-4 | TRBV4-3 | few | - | CGSSQSFWSATNEKLFF | TGCGGCAGCAGCCAATCCTTCTGGAGCGCAACTAATGAAAAACTGTTTTTT
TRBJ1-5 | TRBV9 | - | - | CASSSTSNWRGRYPPQHF | TGTGCCAGCAGCTCCACGTCAAATTGGCGGGGACGGTACCCGCCCCAGCATTTT
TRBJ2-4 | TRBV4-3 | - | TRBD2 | CASSQELRGDIQYF | TGCGCCAGCAGCCAAGAGTTACGGGGGGACATTCAGTACTTC
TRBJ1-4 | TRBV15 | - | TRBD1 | CATSRTAGTGAEKLFF | TGTGCCACCAGCAGGACCGCCGGGACAGGGGCAGAAAAACTGTTTTTT
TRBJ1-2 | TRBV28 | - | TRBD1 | CASLGGQGIYYGYTF | TGTGCCAGTTTGGGGGGACAGGGGATTTACTATGGCTACACCTTC
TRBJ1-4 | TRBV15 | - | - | CATSSRQQNEKLFF | TGTGCCACCAGCTCCCGACAGCAAAATGAAAAACTGTTTTTT
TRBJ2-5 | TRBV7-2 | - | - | CASSTPQGVKTQYF | TGTGCCAGCAGCACTCCGCAGGGTGTAAAGACCCAGTACTTC
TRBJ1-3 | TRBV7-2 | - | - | CASSFYRDIGNTIYF | TGTGCCAGCAGCTTCTACCGGGACATCGGAAACACCATATATTTT